This TCR beta chain was identified in a study of blood T cell repertoires in COVID-19. As handled by the study authors: Scientists estimated how many nucleated cells there were by amplifying reference gene primers. The protocol was immunoSEQ multiplex PCR, while the TCRdb copy is restricted to in-frame clones and leaves out a portion. The D gene and trimming were derived from the DNA, and the V and J assignments and clone size from that table. The sample has a few hundred thousand clones, around 84% seen once. Looked up from germline, CDR1 is MNHEY and CDR2 is SVGAGI. The CDR3 sequence is 13 residues long. V gave up 6 bases and J gave up 5 bases, with 14 bases separating them.

What was sequenced was peripheral blood. The gene calls are TRBV6-5 and TRBJ2-7; D is perhaps TRBD1 (5 bases). The TCR originated in a woman younger than 35 with acute or convalescent COVID-19. The CDR3 nucleotides read TGTGCCAGCAGGGCCAGGGTGATGGACGAGCAGTACTTC. It is translated as CASRARVMDEQYF.